This TCR beta chain was recovered during a study of regulatory T cells in long-lasting Graves disease. General study findings and limits: Sharing of public clonotypes was greater in persistent patients (about 2,500) than in new patients (almost 1,000).

The TCR beta library used iRepertoire HTBI primers with Arm-PCR amplification of CDR3. A single record per CDR3 protein comes from TCRdb applying MiXCR to the multiplex PCR reads. The sample has 380,000 or so distinct CDR3 sequences, about a sixth seen once. Time point meaning: newly diagnosed GD, antithyroid drugs for less than 3 months. The TCR library was prepared using RNA isolated from PBMCs. Graves' disease diagnoses used American Thyroid Association guidelines. This clonotype appeared many times. Antigen specificity is unknown. This sample was also put to use in a study of T cells in Graves' hyperthyroidism and ophthalmopathy. From that second work: The hyperthyroidism patients had all been newly diagnosed, and their disease duration was under 2 months. Their ages ranged from 18 to 65 years. A first-round RT-PCR of the TCR CDR3 used the HTBI primer set.

This clonotype was sampled from a woman aged 18-29 years with Graves disease. Sample: peripheral blood mononuclear cells (PBMCs), taken at new diagnosis, from a patient treated with antithyroid drugs.

CDR3 DNA: TGCGCCAGCAGCCAAGTCCTCACCCCCCCGGGACAGAGACTAGCCAAAAACATTCAGTACTTC. Protein: CASSQVLTPPGQRLAKNIQYF. The chain has TRBV4-1 and TRBJ2-4; 7 positions agree with TRBD1. Per germline, CDR1 MGHRA and CDR2 YSYEKL. J gave up 0 bases and V 1 base, and 18 bases lay outside the gene matches. This CDR3 spans 21 amino acids.